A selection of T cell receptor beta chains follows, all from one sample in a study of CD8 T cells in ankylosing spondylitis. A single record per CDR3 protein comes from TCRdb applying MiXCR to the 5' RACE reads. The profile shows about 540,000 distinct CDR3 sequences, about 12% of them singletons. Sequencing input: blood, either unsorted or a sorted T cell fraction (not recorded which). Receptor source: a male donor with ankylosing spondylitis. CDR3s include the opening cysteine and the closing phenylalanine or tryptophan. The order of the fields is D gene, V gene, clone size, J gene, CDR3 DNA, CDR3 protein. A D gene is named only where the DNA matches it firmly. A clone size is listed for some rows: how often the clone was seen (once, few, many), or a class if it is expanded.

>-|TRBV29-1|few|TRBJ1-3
TGCAGCGTTGATGAGGGCTCTGGAAACACCATATATTTT
CSVDEGSGNTIYF
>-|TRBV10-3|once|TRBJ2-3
TGTGCCATCATGGGTCCCATCACAGATACGCAGTATTTT
CAIMGPITDTQYF
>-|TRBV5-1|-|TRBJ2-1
TGCGCCAGCATGAACACTGGGGCCAATGAGCAGTTCTTC
CASMNTGANEQFF
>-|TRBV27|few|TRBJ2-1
TGTGCCAGCATCCGGGACCCCCTTTTGACGAAAAACTACAATGAGCAGTTCTTC
CASIRDPLLTKNYNEQFF
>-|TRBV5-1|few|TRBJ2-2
TGCGCCAGCGGGAGAGGGTTATCGAACACCGGGGAGCTGTTTTTT
CASGRGLSNTGELFF
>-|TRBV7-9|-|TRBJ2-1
TGTGCCAGCAGCTTAAAAGGGCTTCTTCACAATGAGCAGTTCTTC
CASSLKGLLHNEQFF
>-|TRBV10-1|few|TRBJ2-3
TGCGCCAGCAGTGACCAGGGGCTGGGTACAGATACGCAGTATTTT
CASSDQGLGTDTQYF
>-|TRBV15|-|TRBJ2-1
TGTGCCACCAGCACTCGCAATGAGCAGTTCTTC
CATSTRNEQFF
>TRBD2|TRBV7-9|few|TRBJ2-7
TGTGCCAGCACCCAGGGGCTCGGAGCGGGAGAGAAGCAGTACTTC
CASTQGLGAGEKQYF
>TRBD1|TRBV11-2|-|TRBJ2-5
TGTGCCAGCAGCTTAGAAGGATTCTCAGGGGGCCACGAGACCCAGTACTTC
CASSLEGFSGGHETQYF
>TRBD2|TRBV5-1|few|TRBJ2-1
TGCGCCAGCAGCCCGATTAGCGGGAGTTCCTACAATGAGCAGTTCTTC
CASSPISGSSYNEQFF
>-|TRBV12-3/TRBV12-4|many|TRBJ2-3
TGTGCCAGCAGCCTCAGACACACAGATACGCAGTATTTT
CASSLRHTDTQYF
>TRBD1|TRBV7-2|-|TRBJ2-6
TGTGCCAGCACCGGGACAGGCCAATCTGGGGCCAACGTCCTGACTTTC
CASTGTGQSGANVLTF
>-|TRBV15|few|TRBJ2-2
TGTGCCACCAGCAGAGTAGGGGGGATCGGGGAGCTGTTTTTT
CATSRVGGIGELFF
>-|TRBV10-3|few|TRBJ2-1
TGTGCCACCCTCGACCGGAGCTCCTACAATGAGCAGTTCTTC
CATLDRSSYNEQFF
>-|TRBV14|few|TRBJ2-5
TGTGCCAGCAGCCCCATCGGTACTCAAGAGACCCAGTACTTC
CASSPIGTQETQYF
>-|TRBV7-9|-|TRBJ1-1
TGTGCCAGCACCTCACCAGGTACTGTGAACACTGAAGCTTTCTTT
CASTSPGTVNTEAFF
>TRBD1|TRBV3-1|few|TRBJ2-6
TGTGCCAGCAGCTCTACAGGGGGCCTAGGTGGGGCCAACGTCCTGACTTTC
CASSSTGGLGGANVLTF
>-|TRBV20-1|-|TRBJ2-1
TGCAGTGCTAGAGATTTCTCCGGGACAACCTACAATGAGCAGTTCTTC
CSARDFSGTTYNEQFF
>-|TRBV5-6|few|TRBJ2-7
TGTGCCAGCAGCTCGGGCCCCTCGTTCCGCTACGAGCAGTACTTC
CASSSGPSFRYEQYF
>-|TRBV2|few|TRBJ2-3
TGTGCCAGCAATCCAATGGGAGCAAGGTCTTCGGGTACGCAGTATTTT
CASNPMGARSSGTQYF
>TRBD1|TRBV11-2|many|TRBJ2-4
TGTGCCAGCAGCTTATCCCGGGGACAGGGCTGGAACATTCAGTACTTC
CASSLSRGQGWNIQYF
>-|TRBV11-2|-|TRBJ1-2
TGTGCCAGCAGCCCCCAGGGCGGCTATGGCTACACCTTC
CASSPQGGYGYTF
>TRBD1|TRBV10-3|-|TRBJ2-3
TGTGCCATCAGCCCGGGACAGCCGAGGGTAGATACGCAGTATTTT
CAISPGQPRVDTQYF
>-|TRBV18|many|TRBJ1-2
TGTGCCAGCTCACCACCGACACGGCCAGGCGGCTACACCTTC
CASSPPTRPGGYTF
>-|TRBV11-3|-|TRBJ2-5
TGTGCCAGCAGCTTGGGGGCTCAGGAGGAGACCCAGTACTTC
CASSLGAQEETQYF
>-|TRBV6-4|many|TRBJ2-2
TGTGCCAGCGGGACAAACACCGGGGAGCTGTTTTTT
CASGTNTGELFF
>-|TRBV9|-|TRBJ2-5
TGTGCCAGCAGCGTAGGAACACCTGGGGAGACCCAGTACTTC
CASSVGTPGETQYF
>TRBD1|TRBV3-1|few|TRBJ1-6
TGTGCCAGCAGCCAAGAAGGAGGACAGGGCAGTTCACCCCTCCACTTT
CASSQEGGQGSSPLHF
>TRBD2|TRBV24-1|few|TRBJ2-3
TGTGCCACCAGCCTAGCGGGAGGGGCAGATACGCAGTATTTT
CATSLAGGADTQYF
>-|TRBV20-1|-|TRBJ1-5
TGCAGTGCTACGGGGCTAGGCGGCAATCAGCCCCAGCATTTT
CSATGLGGNQPQHF
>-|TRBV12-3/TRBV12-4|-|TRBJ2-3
TGTGCCAGTGCACGGACACTTAGCACAGATACGCAGTATTTT
CASARTLSTDTQYF
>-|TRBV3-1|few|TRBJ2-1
TGTGCCAGCAGCCAAGTTAGCAGGGGCGATGAGCAGTTCTTC
CASSQVSRGDEQFF
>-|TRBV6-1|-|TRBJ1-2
TGTGCCAGCAGTGATGGGCGATACATTCACTATGGCTACACCTTC
CASSDGRYIHYGYTF
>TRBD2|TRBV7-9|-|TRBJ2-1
TGTGCCAGCATCCCGGGAGGGATGACCTACAATGAGCAGTTCTTC
CASIPGGMTYNEQFF
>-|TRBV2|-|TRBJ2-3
TGTGCCAGCAGCGAAGTTAGCCGGGGCACAGATACGCAGTATTTT
CASSEVSRGTDTQYF
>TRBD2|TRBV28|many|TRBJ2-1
TGTGCCAGCAAGGAGGGACTAGCGGAGTACAATGAGCAGTTCTTC
CASKEGLAEYNEQFF
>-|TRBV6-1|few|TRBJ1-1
TGTGCCAGCAGGACTACAGGGTCGAAGGAAGGCAGGACTGAAGCTTTCTTT
CASRTTGSKEGRTEAFF
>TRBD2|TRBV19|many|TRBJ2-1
TGTGCCAGTAGTTCACTAGCGGGAGGCTTAAATGAGCAGTTCTTC
CASSSLAGGLNEQFF
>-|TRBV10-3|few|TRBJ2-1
TGTGCCATCAGTGAGTCCCTCGCTGGGGAGCAGTTCTTC
CAISESLAGEQFF
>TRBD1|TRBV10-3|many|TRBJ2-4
TGTGCCATCAGTGAGGCGGGGACAGGGAAAAGCGGAGCCAAAAACATTCAGTACTTC
CAISEAGTGKSGAKNIQYF
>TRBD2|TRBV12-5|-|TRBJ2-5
TGTGCTAGTGGTTCCTCCATGACTAGCGGCGCAGGGACCCAGTACTTC
CASGSSMTSGAGTQYF
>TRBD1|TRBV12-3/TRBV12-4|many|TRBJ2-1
TGTGCCAGCAGTTTCGGACAGGGCTCCTACAATGAGCAGTTCTTC
CASSFGQGSYNEQFF
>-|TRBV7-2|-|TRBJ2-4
TGTGCCAGCAGCACACGGACAGCCCCAAACATTCAGTACTTC
CASSTRTAPNIQYF
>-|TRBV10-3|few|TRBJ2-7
TGTGCCATCAGGGACAGACCCAGCGAGCAGTACTTC
CAIRDRPSEQYF
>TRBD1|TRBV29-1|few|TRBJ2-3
TGCAGCGCCTATCCGGGACAGGGTGACACAGATACGCAGTATTTT
CSAYPGQGDTDTQYF
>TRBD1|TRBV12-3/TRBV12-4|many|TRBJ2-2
TGTGCCAGCAGTTTACAGGGGGTTGGTGCCGGGGAGCTGTTTTTT
CASSLQGVGAGELFF
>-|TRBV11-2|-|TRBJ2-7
TGTGCCAGCAGCCCTAACACGGGCTACTACGAGCAGTACTTC
CASSPNTGYYEQYF
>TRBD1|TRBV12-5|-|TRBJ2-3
TGTGCTAGTGGGGGGGATGGTTCGGGACAGGCGCAGTATTTT
CASGGDGSGQAQYF
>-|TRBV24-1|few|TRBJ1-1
TGTGCCACCAGTGACTCCCACGTGAACACTGAAGCTTTCTTT
CATSDSHVNTEAFF
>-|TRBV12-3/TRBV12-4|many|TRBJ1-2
TGTGCCAGCAGTCCTGACAGCAACTATGGCTACACCTTC
CASSPDSNYGYTF
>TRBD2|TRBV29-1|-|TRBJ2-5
TGCAGCGTCATCCTCGGCGGGGGAGAGACCCAGTACTTC
CSVILGGGETQYF
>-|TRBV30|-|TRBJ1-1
TGTGCCTGGAGTTTTCCCAGGGTCATGAACACTGAAGCTTTCTTT
CAWSFPRVMNTEAFF
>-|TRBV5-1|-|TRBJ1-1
TGCGCCAGCAGCTTGACTTCGGCAGGCGACTTGAACACTGAAGCTTTCTTT
CASSLTSAGDLNTEAFF
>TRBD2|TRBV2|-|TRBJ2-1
TGTGCCAGCAGTCTAGCGGGAGGGGCTCCCGGAGAGCAGTTCTTC
CASSLAGGAPGEQFF